The T cell receptor (beta chain) under discussion was sequenced for a study of shared clonotypes between healthy human individuals. Trimming left V 7 bases short and J 9 bases short, with 10 bases between. This CDR3 has 11 amino acids. CDR1 is ENHRY and CDR2 is SYGVKD in the germline V gene. Sequenced by immunoSEQ multiplex PCR; TCRdb stores in-frame clones only, minus some. Of some 2,500,000 clones in the sample, 80% to 95% were seen once. This clone was observed once. V and J are TRBV10-3 and TRBJ2-1; possible D gene TRBD1, 6 bases. The specimen was naive CD4+ T cells from PBMCs. Subset meaning: CD45RA+ positively selected. The TCR originated in a man aged 18 to 35 in good health. Some clones in this sample may be carry-over from other donors' samples. CDR3 sequence: CAIKGDGEQFF. The CDR3 nucleotides are TGTGCCATCAAGGGGGACGGTGAGCAGTTCTTC.